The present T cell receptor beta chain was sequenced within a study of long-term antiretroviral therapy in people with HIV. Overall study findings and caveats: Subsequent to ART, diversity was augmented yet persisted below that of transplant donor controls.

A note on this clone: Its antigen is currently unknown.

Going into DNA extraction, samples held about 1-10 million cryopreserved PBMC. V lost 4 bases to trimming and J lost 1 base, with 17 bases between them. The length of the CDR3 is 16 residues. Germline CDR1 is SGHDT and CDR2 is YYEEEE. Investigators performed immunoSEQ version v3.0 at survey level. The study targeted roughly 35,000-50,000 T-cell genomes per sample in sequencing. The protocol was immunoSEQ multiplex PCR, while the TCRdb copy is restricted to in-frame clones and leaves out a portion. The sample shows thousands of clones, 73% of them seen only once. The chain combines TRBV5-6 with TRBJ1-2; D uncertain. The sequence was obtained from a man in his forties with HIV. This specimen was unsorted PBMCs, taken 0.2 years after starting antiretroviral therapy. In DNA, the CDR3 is TGTGCCAGCAGCCTTTGGCCGCCAGACTATAACTATGGCTACACCTTC. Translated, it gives CASSLWPPDYNYGYTF.